This T cell receptor beta chain was identified during a study of blood T cell repertoires in COVID-19. Study as a whole: Both acute and convalescent COVID-19 samples were obtained from the United States, Italy and Spain. The cDNA or gDNA used as material had been derived from T cells, B-cell-depleted T cells, or PBMCs.

Method: immunoSEQ multiplex PCR; TCRdb's copy keeps in-frame clones and lacks some. The table lists about 190,000 clones, 70% to 80% of them singletons. Looked up from germline, CDR1 is LNHDA and CDR2 is SQIVND (reference sequence). V shed 6 bases, J shed 7 bases, and the junction held 3 bases outside the gene matches. The CDR3 spans 13 residues. Sequenced: peripheral blood. This chain connects TRBV19 to TRBJ2-1, with 10 bases identical to TRBD2. The clonotype originates from a woman aged 45 to 65 with acute or convalescent COVID-19. CDR3 sequence (DNA): TGTGCCAGTAGCGAGGGACTAGCGAATGAGCAGTTCTTC. Protein: CASSEGLANEQFF.